The entry that follows covers one TCR beta chain sequence. The authors ran a second PCR of about 7 to 11 cycles using a sample-barcoded 5' primer and a J-beta primer mix. TCRdb re-called the 5' RACE reads with MiXCR, one entry per CDR3 protein. The sample comprises approximately 1.5 million distinct CDR3 sequences, about 35% of which are singletons, and 11% rests with the top ten. This specimen belongs to a study of blood T cells in healthy people across ages. The CDR3 consists of 14 residues. Germline V gene lookup returns CDR1 SGHRS and CDR2 YFSETQ. Trimming stripped 0 bases from V and 5 bases from J, with 11 bases between.

The sequence came from a woman in her twenties or thirties in good health. The chain employs TRBV5-1 and TRBJ2-5; no reliable D call. The sample was blood. The CDR3 DNA sequence: TGCGCCAGCAGCTTGGCTGCGAGGCCGGAGACCCAGTACTTC. Translation gives CASSLAARPETQYF.